This TCR beta chain was recorded in a study of T cell repertoires in cytomegalovirus infection. Study summary: Public TCR beta signature analysis indicated the presence of both CMV infection and matching HLA type. Findings of the study overall: Ex vivo, HLA-C-restricted CMV-specific TCR beta clonotypes prevailed over the rest of the response.

TCRdb analysed the reads with MiXCR anew, one entry per CDR3 protein. Here the sample spans 750,000 to 900,000 distinct CDR3 sequences, around 29% being singletons. Only a few counts were recorded for this clonotype. Its antigen remains unknown. V shed 2 bases, J shed 7 bases, and the junction held 11 bases outside the gene matches. Germline lookup yields CDR1 MNHEY and CDR2 SVGAGI. This CDR3 region has 17 residues. The clonotype was recovered from a human donor in good health (CMV status not recorded). Some clones in this sample may be carry-over from other donors' samples. Here the sequenced sample was cultured CD8+ T cells from PBMCs, taken from culture after CMV antigen stimulation. The gene calls are TRBV6-5 and TRBJ2-1; 10 bases are a match to TRBD2. The CDR3 DNA reads TGTGCCAGCAGTTACCCAGCTAGCGGGGGCCTCTGGAATGAGCAGTTCTTC. It specifies CASSYPASGGLWNEQFF.